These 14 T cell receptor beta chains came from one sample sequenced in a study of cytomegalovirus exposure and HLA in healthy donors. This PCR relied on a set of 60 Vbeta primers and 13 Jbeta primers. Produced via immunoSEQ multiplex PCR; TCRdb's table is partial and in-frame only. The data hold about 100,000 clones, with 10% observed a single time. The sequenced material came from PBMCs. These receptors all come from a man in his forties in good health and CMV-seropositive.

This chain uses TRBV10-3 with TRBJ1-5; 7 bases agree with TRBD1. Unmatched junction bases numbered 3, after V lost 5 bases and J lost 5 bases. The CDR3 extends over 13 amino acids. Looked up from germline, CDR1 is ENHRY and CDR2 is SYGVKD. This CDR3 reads CAISIDRDQPQHF. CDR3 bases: TGTGCCATCAGTATAGACAGGGATCAGCCCCAGCATTTT.

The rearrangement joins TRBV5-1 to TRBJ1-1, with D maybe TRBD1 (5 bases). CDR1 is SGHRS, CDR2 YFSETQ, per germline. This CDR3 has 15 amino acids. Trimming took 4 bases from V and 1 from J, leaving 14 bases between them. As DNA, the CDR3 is TGCGCCAGCAGCCGCTTAAGTGGGGCGAACACTGAAGCTTTCTTT. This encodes CASSRLSGANTEAFF.

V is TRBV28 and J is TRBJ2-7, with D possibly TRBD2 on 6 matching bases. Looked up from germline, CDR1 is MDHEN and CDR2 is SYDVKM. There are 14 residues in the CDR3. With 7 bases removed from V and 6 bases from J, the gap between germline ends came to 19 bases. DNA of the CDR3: TGTGCCAGCACCCGAGTCCGGGGGTATGGCGAGCAGTACTTC. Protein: CASTRVRGYGEQYF.

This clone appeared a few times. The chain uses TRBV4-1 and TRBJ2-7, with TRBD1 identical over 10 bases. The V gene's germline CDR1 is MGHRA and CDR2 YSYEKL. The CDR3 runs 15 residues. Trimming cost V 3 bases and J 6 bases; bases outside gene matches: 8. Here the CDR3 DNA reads TGCGCCAGCAGCCAGTTACCGGGACAGGGGTTCGAGCAGTACTTC. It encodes CASSQLPGQGFEQYF.

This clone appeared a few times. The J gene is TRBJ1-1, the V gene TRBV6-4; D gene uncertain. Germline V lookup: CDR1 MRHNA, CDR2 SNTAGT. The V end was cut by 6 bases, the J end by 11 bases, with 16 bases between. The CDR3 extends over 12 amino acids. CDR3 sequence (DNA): TGTGCCAGCAGCAACTCGATGTCCTGGGCTTTCTTT. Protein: CASSNSMSWAFF.

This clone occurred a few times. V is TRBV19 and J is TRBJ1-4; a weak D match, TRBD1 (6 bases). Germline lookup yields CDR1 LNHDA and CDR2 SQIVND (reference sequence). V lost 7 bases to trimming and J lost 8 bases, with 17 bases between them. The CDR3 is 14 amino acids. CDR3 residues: CASTGRGSREKLFF. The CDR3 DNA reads TGTGCCAGTACCGGCAGGGGTTCGAGAGAAAAACTGTTTTTT.

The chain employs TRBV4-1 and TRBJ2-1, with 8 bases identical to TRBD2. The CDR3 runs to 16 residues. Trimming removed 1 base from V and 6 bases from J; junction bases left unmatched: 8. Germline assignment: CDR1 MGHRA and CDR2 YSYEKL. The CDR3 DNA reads TGCGCCAGCAGCCAAGTGCGAGCGGGAGTCTCCAATGAGCAGTTCTTC. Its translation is CASSQVRAGVSNEQFF.

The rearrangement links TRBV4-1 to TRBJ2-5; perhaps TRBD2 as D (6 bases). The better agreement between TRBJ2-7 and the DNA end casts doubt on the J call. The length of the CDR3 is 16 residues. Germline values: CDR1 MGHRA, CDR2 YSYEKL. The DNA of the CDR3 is TGCGCCAGCAGCCAAGATGGGGACTCGAGCTCCTACGAGCAGTACTTC. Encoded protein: CASSQDGDSSSYEQYF.

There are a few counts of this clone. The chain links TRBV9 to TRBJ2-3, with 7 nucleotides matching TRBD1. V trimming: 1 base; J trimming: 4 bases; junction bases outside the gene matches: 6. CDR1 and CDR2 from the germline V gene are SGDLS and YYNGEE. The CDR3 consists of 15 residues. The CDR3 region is CASSVIAQGSDTQYF. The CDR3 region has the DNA TGTGCCAGCAGCGTAATAGCACAGGGGTCAGATACGCAGTATTTT.

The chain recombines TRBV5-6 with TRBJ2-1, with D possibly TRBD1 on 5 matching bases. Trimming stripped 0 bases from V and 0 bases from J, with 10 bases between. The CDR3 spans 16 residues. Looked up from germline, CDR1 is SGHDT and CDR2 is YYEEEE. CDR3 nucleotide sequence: TGTGCCAGCAGCTTGGTAGGACATAGCTCCTACAATGAGCAGTTCTTC. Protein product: CASSLVGHSSYNEQFF.

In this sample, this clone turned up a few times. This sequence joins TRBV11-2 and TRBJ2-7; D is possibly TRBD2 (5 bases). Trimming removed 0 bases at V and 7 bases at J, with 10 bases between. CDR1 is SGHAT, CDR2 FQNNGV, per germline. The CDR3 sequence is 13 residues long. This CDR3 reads CASSLEPSGEQYF. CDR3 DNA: TGTGCCAGCAGCTTAGAGCCCTCGGGGGAGCAGTACTTC.

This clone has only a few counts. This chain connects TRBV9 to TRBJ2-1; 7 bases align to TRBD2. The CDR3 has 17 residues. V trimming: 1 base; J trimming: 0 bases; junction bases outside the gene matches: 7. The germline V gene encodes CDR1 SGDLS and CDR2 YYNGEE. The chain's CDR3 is CASSVTDWDYSYNEQFF. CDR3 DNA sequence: TGTGCCAGCAGCGTAACAGATTGGGACTACTCCTACAATGAGCAGTTCTTC.

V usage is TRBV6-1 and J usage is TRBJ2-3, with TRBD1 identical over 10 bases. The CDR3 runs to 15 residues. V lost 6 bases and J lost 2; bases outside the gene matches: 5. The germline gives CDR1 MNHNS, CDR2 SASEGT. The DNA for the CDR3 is TGTGCCAGCAGGTGGACAGGGGGAAACACAGATACGCAGTATTTT. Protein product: CASRWTGGNTDTQYF.

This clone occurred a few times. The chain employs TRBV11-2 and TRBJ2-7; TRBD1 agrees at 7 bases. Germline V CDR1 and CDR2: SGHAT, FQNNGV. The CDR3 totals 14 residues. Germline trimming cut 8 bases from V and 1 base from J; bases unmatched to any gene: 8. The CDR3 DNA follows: TGTGCCAGCCTCAACAGGGGAAAATCCTACGAGCAGTACTTC. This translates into CASLNRGKSYEQYF.